Given below is one T cell receptor beta chain in context. The data originate from a study of PD-L1 blockade in urothelial cancer. Background on the study: Dosed intravenously at 1,200 mg every 3 weeks, atezolizumab was initiated by patients in the mid-2010s.

This CDR3 spans 15 amino acids. After removal of 5 bases from V and 4 bases from J, the junction contained 8 bases not matched to a gene. Per the germline V gene, CDR1 is SEHNR and CDR2 is FQNEAQ (reference sequence). The authors spiked synthetic TCR analog templates into each PCR. The data were produced by immunoSEQ multiplex PCR, yet TCRdb's version contains in-frame clones alone and is incomplete. The repertoire includes 17,000 or so clones, about 85% of them detected once, and under 7% sits in the top ten. The rearrangement links TRBV7-9 to TRBJ2-3; 8 positions match TRBD2. Sequencing used PBMCs, obtained around atezolizumab (anti-PD-L1) treatment. This TCR came from a man aged 50 to 60 with urothelial cancer. The CDR3 region is CASSPGSGSSDTQYF. The CDR3 bases are TGTGCCAGCAGCCCGGGGAGCGGGAGTTCAGATACGCAGTATTTT. The full variable domain, its missing parts supplied by reference TRBV7-9 and TRBJ2-3, is DTGVSQNPRHKITKRGQNVTFRCDPISEHNRLYWYRQTLGQGPEFLTYFQNEAQLEKSRLLSDRFSAERPKGSFSTLEIQRTEQGDSAMYLCASSPGSGSSDTQYFGPGTRLTVL.